This T cell receptor (beta chain) was recorded in a study of T cells in Graves' hyperthyroidism and ophthalmopathy. Study results and caveats: The majority of expanded thyroid clonotypes above 0.001 also appeared in blood.

The germline gives CDR1 MNHNS, CDR2 SASEGT. The CDR3 spans 14 residues. The V segment lost 6 bases and the J segment 2 bases; nucleotides outside the gene matches: 3. Researchers defined stable Graves' hyperthyroidism as no ophthalmopathy progression within 18 months. Amplification of TCR beta CDR3 regions was performed using RNA transcripts as template. A set of HTBI primers served as the primers for a first-round RT-PCR of the TCR CDR3. TCRdb recomputed calls from the multiplex PCR reads with MiXCR, one row per CDR3 protein. The repertoire includes about 210,000 distinct CDR3 sequences, 17% of them detected once, and 50% sits in the top ten. This clonotype was counted at least ten times. Its antigen is undetermined.

Sequencing was carried out using blood. The J gene is TRBJ1-4, the V gene TRBV6-1; 7 nucleotides match TRBD1. The TCR was taken from a man aged 45-60 years with Graves' hyperthyroidism. As DNA, the CDR3 is TGTGCCAGCAGGCAGACAGGGACTAATGAAAAACTGTTTTTT. The encoded protein is CASRQTGTNEKLFF.